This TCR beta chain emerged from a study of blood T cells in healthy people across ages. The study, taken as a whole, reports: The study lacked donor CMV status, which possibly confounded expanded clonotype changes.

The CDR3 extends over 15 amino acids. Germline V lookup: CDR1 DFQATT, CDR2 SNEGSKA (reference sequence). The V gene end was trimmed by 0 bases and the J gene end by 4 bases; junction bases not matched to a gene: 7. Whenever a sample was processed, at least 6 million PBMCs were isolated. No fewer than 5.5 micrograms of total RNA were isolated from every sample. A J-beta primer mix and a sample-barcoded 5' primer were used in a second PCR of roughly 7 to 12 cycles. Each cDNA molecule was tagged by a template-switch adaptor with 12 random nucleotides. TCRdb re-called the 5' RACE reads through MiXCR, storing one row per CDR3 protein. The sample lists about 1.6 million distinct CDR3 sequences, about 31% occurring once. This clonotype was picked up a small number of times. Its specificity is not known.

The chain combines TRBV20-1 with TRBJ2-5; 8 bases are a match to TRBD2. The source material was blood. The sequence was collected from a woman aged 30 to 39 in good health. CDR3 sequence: CSARDEREYLETQYF. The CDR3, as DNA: TGCAGTGCTAGAGATGAGCGGGAGTATCTAGAGACCCAGTACTTC.